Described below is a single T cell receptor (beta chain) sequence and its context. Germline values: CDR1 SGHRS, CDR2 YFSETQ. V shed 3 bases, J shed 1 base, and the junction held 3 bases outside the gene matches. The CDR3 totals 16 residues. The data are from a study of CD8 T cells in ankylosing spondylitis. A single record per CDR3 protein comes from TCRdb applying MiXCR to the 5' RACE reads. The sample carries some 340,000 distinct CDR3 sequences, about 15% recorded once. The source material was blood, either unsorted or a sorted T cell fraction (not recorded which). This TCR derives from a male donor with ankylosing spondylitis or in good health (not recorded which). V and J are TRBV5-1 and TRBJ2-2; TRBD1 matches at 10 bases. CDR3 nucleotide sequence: TGCGCCAGCAGCTCGGGGGACAGGGGGAACACCGGGGAGCTGTTTTTT. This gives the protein CASSSGDRGNTGELFF.